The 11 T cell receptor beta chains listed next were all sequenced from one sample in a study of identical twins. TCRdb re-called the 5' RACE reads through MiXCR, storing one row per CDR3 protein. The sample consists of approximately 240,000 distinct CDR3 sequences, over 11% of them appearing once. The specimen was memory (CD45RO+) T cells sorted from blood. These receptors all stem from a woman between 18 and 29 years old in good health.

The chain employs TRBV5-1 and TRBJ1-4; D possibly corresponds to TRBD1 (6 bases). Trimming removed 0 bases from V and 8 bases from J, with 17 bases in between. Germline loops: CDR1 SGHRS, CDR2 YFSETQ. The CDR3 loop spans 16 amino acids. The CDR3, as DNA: TGCGCCAGCAGCTTGGAAGGTACAGGGAGAATCGAAAAACTGTTTTTT. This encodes CASSLEGTGRIEKLFF.

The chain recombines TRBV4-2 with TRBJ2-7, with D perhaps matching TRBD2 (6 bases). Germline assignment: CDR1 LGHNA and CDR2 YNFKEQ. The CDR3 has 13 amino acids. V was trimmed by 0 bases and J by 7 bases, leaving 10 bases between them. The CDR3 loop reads CASSQDWTTEQYF. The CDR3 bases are TGTGCCAGCAGCCAAGACTGGACTACGGAGCAGTACTTC.

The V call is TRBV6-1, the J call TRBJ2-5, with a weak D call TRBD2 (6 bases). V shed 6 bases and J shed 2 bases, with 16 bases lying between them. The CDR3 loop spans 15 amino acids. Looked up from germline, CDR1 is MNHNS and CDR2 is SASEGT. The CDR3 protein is CASRPRPGRQETQYF. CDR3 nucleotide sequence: TGTGCCAGCAGACCCCGGCCAGGGAGGCAAGAGACCCAGTACTTC.

CDR3 coding DNA: TGTGCCAGCAGTTTGACTATAACCGGGGAGCTGTTTTTT. This codes for CASSLTITGELFF. The chain couples TRBV12-3 or TRBV12-4 to TRBJ2-2; D is perhaps TRBD2 (5 bases). The CDR3 loop spans 13 amino acids. Trimming stripped 3 bases from V and 5 bases from J, with 7 bases between.

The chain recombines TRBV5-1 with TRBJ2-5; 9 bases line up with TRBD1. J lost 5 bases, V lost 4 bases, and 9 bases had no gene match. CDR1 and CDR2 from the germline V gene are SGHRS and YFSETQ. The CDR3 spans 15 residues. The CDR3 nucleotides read TGCGCCAGCAGCCCCGGGACAGGGCGGTGGGAGACCCAGTACTTC. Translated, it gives CASSPGTGRWETQYF.

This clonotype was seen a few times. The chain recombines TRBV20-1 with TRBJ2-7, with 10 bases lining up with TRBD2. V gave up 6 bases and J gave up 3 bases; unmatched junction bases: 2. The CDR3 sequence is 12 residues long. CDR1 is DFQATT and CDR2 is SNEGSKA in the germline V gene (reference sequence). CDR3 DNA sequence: TGCAGTGCAATAGCGGGAGGCTACGAGCAGTACTTC. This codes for CSAIAGGYEQYF.

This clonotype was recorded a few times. The CDR3 protein is CASTGGATNEKLFF. The CDR3 DNA reads as TGTGCCAGTACAGGCGGAGCAACTAATGAAAAACTGTTTTTT. The chain recombines TRBV18 with TRBJ1-4; D is possibly TRBD1 (5 bases). The CDR3 has 14 residues. CDR1 is KGHSH and CDR2 is LQKENI in the germline V gene. Between the trimmed V and J ends, which lost 9 bases and 0 bases, there was a span of 11 bases. Filled out from reference TRBV18 and TRBJ1-4, the complete variable domain reads NAGVMQNPRHLVRRRGQEARLRCSPMKGHSHVYWYRQLPEEGLKFMVYLQKENIIDESGMPKERFSAEFPKEGPSILRIQQVVRGDSAAYFCASTGGATNEKLFFGSGTQLSVL.

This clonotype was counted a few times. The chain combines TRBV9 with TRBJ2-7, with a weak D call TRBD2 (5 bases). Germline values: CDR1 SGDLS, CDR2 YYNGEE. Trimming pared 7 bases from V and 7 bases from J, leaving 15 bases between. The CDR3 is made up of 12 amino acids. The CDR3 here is CASSKEAEEQYF. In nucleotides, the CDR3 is TGTGCCAGCTCCAAGGAGGCGGAAGAGCAGTACTTC.

CDR3 sequence reads: CAISEPQPGTGTDTQYF. The CDR3 DNA sequence: TGTGCCATCAGTGAGCCCCAACCCGGGACAGGCACAGATACGCAGTATTTT. This rearrangement joins TRBV10-3 to TRBJ2-3; 7 positions agree with TRBD1. Germline assignment: CDR1 ENHRY and CDR2 SYGVKD. The V gene end was trimmed by 2 bases and the J gene end by 1 base; junction bases not matched to a gene: 9. The CDR3 is 17 amino acids.

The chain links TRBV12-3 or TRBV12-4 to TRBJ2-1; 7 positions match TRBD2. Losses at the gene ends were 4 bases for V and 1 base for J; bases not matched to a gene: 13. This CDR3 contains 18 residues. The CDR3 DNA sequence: TGTGCCAGCAGTTCCGGAGCGGGGCGGTCCAATTCCTACAATGAGCAGTTCTTC. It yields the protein CASSSGAGRSNSYNEQFF.

The CDR3 loop reads CSASPQVTDTQYF. CDR3 sequence (DNA): TGCAGTGCTAGCCCCCAGGTGACAGATACGCAGTATTTT. The chain has TRBV20-1 and TRBJ2-3; D not certain. Deletions cut 3 bases from V and 3 bases from J, with 10 bases between. The CDR3 extends over 13 amino acids. The germline V gene encodes CDR1 DFQATT and CDR2 SNEGSKA (reference sequence).